These 10 T cell receptor beta chains share one sample of origin, sequenced in a study of graft-versus-host responses after intestinal transplantation. The table came from immunoSEQ multiplex PCR; TCRdb's copy has only in-frame clones and leaves some out. Altogether more than 55,000 clones are present, about 90% being singletons, with the ten largest covering approximately 1.6%. This sample comprised PBMCs, obtained 26 days after transplant. These receptor sequences come from a human patient who received an intestinal transplant, so some T cells may come from the graft donor.

The rearrangement links TRBV28 to TRBJ1-2; 7 bases line up with TRBD1. CDR3 length: 15 residues. In germline, CDR1 is MDHEN, CDR2 SYDVKM. V was clipped by 5 bases and J by 5 bases; unmatched bases: 11. CDR3 in amino acids: CASSPQTGTSYGYTF. The CDR3 DNA reads TGTGCCAGCAGTCCCCAGACAGGGACTTCTTATGGCTACACCTTC.

The gene calls are TRBV4-1 and TRBJ2-5; D ambiguous. The CDR3 runs to 14 residues. Trimming shortened V by 0 bases and J by 0 bases, and 5 bases separated the two germline ends. Germline values: CDR1 MGHRA, CDR2 YSYEKL. CDR3 region: CASSQDPDQETQYF. The CDR3 bases are TGCGCCAGCAGCCAAGATCCAGACCAAGAGACCCAGTACTTC.

The chain uses TRBV9 and TRBJ2-5, with 7 bases that match TRBD2. V shed 6 bases and J 2 bases; nucleotides not matched to a gene: 10. The CDR3 sequence is 15 residues long. Looked up from germline, CDR1 is SGDLS and CDR2 is YYNGEE. The CDR3 DNA reads TGTGCCAGCACCCTACGGGGTAGCGGGCAAGAGACCCAGTACTTC. Translating gives CASTLRGSGQETQYF.

This sequence joins TRBV12-5 and TRBJ2-6; TRBD2 is a possible D gene (5 bases). Germline V CDR1 and CDR2: LGHNT, FRNRAP. The CDR3 contains 15 residues. Trimming cost V 6 bases and J 6 bases, with 15 bases left between them. The CDR3: CASGPGVPTANVLTF. The CDR3 region has the DNA TGTGCTAGTGGCCCCGGGGTGCCTACGGCCAACGTCCTGACTTTC. The full variable domain, completed using reference TRBV12-5 and TRBJ2-6, is DARVTQTPRHKVTEMGQEVTMRCQPILGHNTVFWYRQTMMQGLELLAYFRNRAPLDDSGMPKDRFSAEMPDATLATLKIQPSEPRDSAVYFCASGPGVPTANVLTFGAGSRLTVL.

Here the CDR3 DNA reads TGCGCCAGCAGCCCCGGGACAGTCTTGAACACTGAAGCTTTCTTT. This codes for CASSPGTVLNTEAFF. The V and J genes are TRBV5-1 and TRBJ1-1, with 7 positions matching TRBD1. Germline trimming cut 4 bases from V and 0 bases from J; bases unmatched to any gene: 6. Germline V lookup: CDR1 SGHRS, CDR2 YFSETQ. The length of the CDR3 is 15 residues.

This sequence joins TRBV7-3 and TRBJ2-2, with 8 bases aligning to TRBD1. The germline V gene encodes CDR1 SGHTA and CDR2 FQGTGA. V shed 5 bases, J shed 5 bases, and the junction held 7 bases outside the gene matches. The CDR3 is 15 amino acids. DNA for the CDR3: TGTGCCAGCAGCAGGACAGGGTTGGATACCGGGGAGCTGTTTTTT. This encodes CASSRTGLDTGELFF.

The chain links TRBV27 to TRBJ1-5; a weak D match, TRBD1 (5 bases). CDR1 is MNHEY and CDR2 is SMNVEV in the germline V gene (reference sequence). V gave up 8 bases and J gave up 6 bases, with 17 bases separating them. The CDR3 is 14 amino acids. The CDR3 reads CASRGGEGTQPQHF. CDR3 DNA: TGTGCCAGCCGGGGGGGTGAGGGAACTCAGCCCCAGCATTTT.

The chain couples TRBV11-2 to TRBJ2-7; unclear D gene. V lost 0 bases to trimming and J lost 3 bases, with 3 bases between them. In germline, CDR1 is SGHAT, CDR2 FQNNGV. This CDR3 has 12 residues. The CDR3 region is CASSLEGYEQYV. CDR3 coding DNA: TGTGCCAGCAGCTTAGAGGGCTACGAGCAGTACGTC.

This sequence joins TRBV27 and TRBJ2-1, with D perhaps matching TRBD1 (5 bases). V dropped 1 base and J dropped 5 bases, with 6 bases sitting between them. The CDR3 runs to 13 residues. Germline CDR1 reads MNHEY; CDR2 reads SMNVEV (reference sequence). The CDR3 spells CASSLWGHNEQFF. DNA for the CDR3: TGTGCCAGCAGTTTATGGGGCCACAATGAGCAGTTCTTC.

The gene calls are TRBV4-2 and TRBJ2-3; 8 nucleotides match TRBD1. The V gene's germline CDR1 is LGHNA and CDR2 YNFKEQ. This CDR3 spans 17 amino acids. Losses at the gene ends were 5 bases for V and 6 bases for J; bases not matched to a gene: 16. The CDR3 loop reads CASSFNPDRGPLDTQYF. In DNA, the CDR3 is TGTGCCAGCAGCTTCAACCCTGACAGGGGACCTTTGGATACGCAGTATTTT.